Following are 9 T cell receptor beta chains from one sample sequenced in a study of early T cells in non-severe SARS-CoV-2 infection. In TCRdb, the 5' RACE reads were re-called with MiXCR into one record per CDR3 protein. The table includes roughly 50,000 distinct CDR3 sequences, 8% to 8.5% detected once. Sequenced sample: whole blood. The receptors come from an adult who was a healthcare worker with PCR-confirmed SARS-CoV-2 infection or an uninfected control (not recorded which).

This clonotype was counted at least ten times. The chain employs TRBV19 and TRBJ2-7, with 9 bases aligning to TRBD1. The V gene's germline CDR1 is LNHDA and CDR2 SQIVND (reference sequence). The trim removed 3 bases at V and 2 bases at J, leaving 5 bases unmatched. The length of the CDR3 is 15 residues. CDR3 amino acids: CASSIGTGFTYEQYF. Here the CDR3 DNA reads TGTGCCAGTAGTATTGGGACAGGGTTTACCTACGAGCAGTACTTC.

This clonotype appeared many times. This chain links TRBV5-8 with TRBJ2-5, with unresolved D. Trimming left V 0 bases short and J 5 bases short, with 8 bases between. Germline CDR1 reads SGHTS; CDR2 reads YDEGEE. The CDR3 is made up of 13 amino acids. The CDR3 spells CASSLEGRETQYF. CDR3 bases: TGTGCCAGCAGCTTGGAGGGTAGGGAGACCCAGTACTTC. The variable domain in full, completed from reference TRBV5-8 and TRBJ2-5, reads EAGVTQSPTHLIKTRGQQATLRCSPISGHTSVYWYQQALGLGLQFLLWYDEGEERNRGNFPPRFSGRQFPNYSSELNVNALELEDSALYLCASSLEGRETQYFGPGTRLLVL.

The chain employs TRBV7-2 and TRBJ2-6; TRBD2 might be the D (6 bases). The CDR3 covers 15 residues. The germline V and J ends were trimmed by 5 bases and 2 bases, with 10 bases remaining between them. CDR1 SGHTA and CDR2 FQGNSA come from the germline V gene. CDR3 region: CASSQGGAGANVLTF. The CDR3 bases are TGTGCCAGCAGCCAAGGCGGGGCTGGGGCCAACGTCCTGACTTTC.

The CDR3 DNA follows: TGCAGCGTTGAAGGGGATCACTCCTACGAGCAGTACTTC. Its translation: CSVEGDHSYEQYF. The chain combines TRBV29-1 with TRBJ2-7; D not resolved. Germline V gene data show CDR1 as SQVTM and CDR2 as ANQGSEA. The V end lost 1 base, the J end lost 0 bases, and 7 bases lay between the germline ends. CDR3 length: 13 residues.

In its sample, this clonotype was seen many times. V usage is TRBV25-1 and J usage is TRBJ2-7; D ambiguous. V shed 8 bases and J shed 6 bases, with 14 bases lying between them. CDR1 is MGHDK and CDR2 is SYGVNS in the germline V gene. The CDR3 runs to 12 residues. CDR3 amino acids: CASGGGWGEQYF. CDR3 in DNA: TGTGCCAGCGGTGGTGGGTGGGGCGAGCAGTACTTC.

This clonotype was counted many times. The chain employs TRBV5-1 and TRBJ2-7; 9 bases match TRBD1. V shed 3 bases and J 1 base; nucleotides not matched to a gene: 8. Looked up from germline, CDR1 is SGHRS and CDR2 is YFSETQ. The CDR3 loop spans 16 amino acids. CDR3 protein: CASSSNAGTGSYEQYF. The CDR3 DNA reads as TGCGCCAGCAGCTCAAACGCCGGGACAGGGTCCTACGAGCAGTACTTC.

This clonotype was seen many times. The V gene is TRBV27, the J gene TRBJ2-3; D tentatively fits TRBD1 or TRBD2 (5 bases each). Germline CDR1 reads MNHEY; CDR2 reads SMNVEV (reference sequence). The CDR3 loop spans 18 amino acids. Trimming removed 2 bases from V and 0 bases from J, with 18 bases in between. CDR3 DNA: TGTGCCAGCAGTTTACGCAGGGACGGTTTTCCTAGCACAGATACGCAGTATTTT. Its translation is CASSLRRDGFPSTDTQYF.

The chain has TRBV20-1 and TRBJ2-7; maybe TRBD1 (6 bases). From germline, CDR1 is DFQATT and CDR2 SNEGSKA (reference sequence). This CDR3 comprises 13 residues. V shed 3 bases and J shed 0 bases, with 9 bases lying between them. CDR3 protein: CSASGQLSYEQYF. The CDR3 DNA sequence: TGCAGTGCTAGCGGACAGCTCTCCTACGAGCAGTACTTC.

This clonotype was observed a handful of times. V gene TRBV24-1 combines with J gene TRBJ1-5; the D gene is possibly TRBD1 (6 bases). The CDR3 sequence is 15 residues long. Germline V gives CDR1 KGHDR, CDR2 SFDVKD. V was trimmed by 2 bases and J by 5 bases, leaving 12 bases between them. The CDR3 spells CATSDSGQPHQPQHF. CDR3 DNA sequence: TGTGCCACCAGTGATTCAGGACAGCCCCATCAGCCCCAGCATTTT.